These 18 T cell receptor beta chains were sequenced from one sample in a study of blood T cell repertoires in COVID-19 (dated by TCRdb to about 2020). The library was produced with the immunoSEQ multiplex PCR assay. In TCRdb, the immuneACCESS table is reduced to in-frame sequences with V and J assigned. These tables do not hold every clone; where another copy was compared, an unresolved V gene accounts for under half, and the others remain unexplained. The sample has some 120,000 clones on record, approximately 82% of them singletons. Approximately 3.9% of the sample goes to the ten largest clones. The specimen was peripheral blood. Receptors were obtained from a woman aged 50 to 60 with acute or convalescent COVID-19.

The chain recombines TRBV28 with TRBJ2-1; 10 nucleotides match TRBD2. The CDR3 covers 16 residues. V shed 5 bases, J shed 4 bases, and the junction held 8 bases outside the gene matches. The germline V gene has CDR1 MDHEN and CDR2 SYDVKM. The CDR3 spells CASSGLAAIHYNEQFF. CDR3 coding DNA: TGTGCCAGCAGTGGACTAGCGGCTATTCATTACAATGAGCAGTTCTTC.

There are many counts of this clone. The V and J genes are TRBV15 and TRBJ2-7; 8 nucleotides match TRBD1. The CDR3 has 15 amino acids. With V trimmed by 5 bases and J by 1 base, 7 bases remained unmatched. Germline CDR1 and CDR2: LNHNV and YYDKDF (reference sequence). The CDR3 region has the DNA TGTGCCACCAGCCAAGGACAGGGAGAGTCCTACGAGCAGTACTTC. Encoded protein: CATSQGQGESYEQYF.

The chain is built from TRBV3-1 (or the pseudogene TRBV3-2) and TRBJ2-1; D perhaps matches TRBD1 (6 bases). V lost 5 bases and J lost 1, with 12 bases in between. Per germline, CDR1 LGHDT and CDR2 YNNKEL (reference sequence). This CDR3 comprises 15 residues. CDR3 coding DNA: TGTGCCAGCAGCTTACGACAGGTGTCCTACAATGAGCAGTTCTTC. This sequence encodes CASSLRQVSYNEQFF.

The J gene is TRBJ1-2, the V gene TRBV15, with TRBD1 as a possible D gene (6 bases). The V gene lost 5 bases and the J gene lost 7 bases, with 14 bases spanning the gap. The CDR3 length is 13 residues. The germline V gene encodes CDR1 LNHNV and CDR2 YYDKDF (reference sequence). The CDR3 DNA follows: TGTGCCACCAGCTCCGGACAGCGCGGTGGCTACACCTTC. Translation gives CATSSGQRGGYTF.

CDR3 protein: CAISEGTGEQNEQYF. CDR3 nucleotide sequence: TGTGCCATCAGTGAGGGGACAGGGGAACAGAACGAGCAGTACTTC. This sequence joins TRBV10-3 and TRBJ2-7, with 10 bases fitting TRBD1. V lost 2 bases, J lost 5 bases, and 6 bases stayed unmatched. This CDR3 region has 15 residues. Germline lookup yields CDR1 ENHRY and CDR2 SYGVKD.

The sample holds a few counts of this clone. The CDR3 loop is CASSTDTGTSSPYEQYF. In nucleotides, the CDR3 is TGTGCCAGTAGTACGGATACCGGGACTAGCAGTCCCTACGAGCAGTACTTC. The chain combines TRBV19 with TRBJ2-7, with 9 bases that match TRBD2. CDR1 and CDR2 from the germline V gene are LNHDA and SQIVND (reference sequence). This CDR3 comprises 17 residues. J gave up 2 bases and V 4 bases, and 12 bases lay outside the gene matches. The full variable domain, with the rest looked up from reference TRBV19 and TRBJ2-7, is DGGITQSPKYLFRKEGQNVTLSCEQNLNHDAMYWYRQDPGQGLRLIYYSQIVNDFQKGDIAEGYSVSREKKESFPLTVTSAQKNPTAFYLCASSTDTGTSSPYEQYFGPGTRLTVT.

The rearrangement uses TRBV9 and TRBJ1-3; no clear D gene. V was cut by 2 bases and J by 4 bases, with 10 bases left in between. The CDR3 sequence is 14 residues long. The germline CDR1 and CDR2 sequences are SGDLS and YYNGEE. CDR3 amino acids: CASSVRGSGNTIYF. In DNA form, the CDR3 reads TGTGCCAGCAGCGTTCGGGGATCAGGAAACACCATATATTTT.

The table lists this clone with a count of one. V is TRBV3-1 (or the pseudogene TRBV3-2) and J is TRBJ2-3, with TRBD2 matching 15 bases. The CDR3 contains 16 residues. CDR1 is LGHDT, CDR2 YNNKEL, per germline (reference sequence). V lost 6 bases, J lost 7 bases, and 8 bases stayed unmatched. Here the CDR3 reads CASSPGTSGGSHTQYF. The CDR3 nucleotides are TGTGCCAGCAGTCCCGGGACTAGCGGGGGGTCCCATACGCAGTATTTT.

This clone turned up a few times. This chain connects TRBV14 to TRBJ2-7, with TRBD2 matching over 7 bases. Germline V gene lookup returns CDR1 SGHDN and CDR2 FVKESK. The trim removed 3 bases at V and 2 bases at J, leaving 4 bases unmatched. CDR3 size: 14 residues. CDR3 amino acids: CASSQERETYEQYF. CDR3 bases: TGTGCCAGCAGCCAGGAGCGGGAAACCTACGAGCAGTACTTC. Variable domain in full (rest from reference TRBV14 and TRBJ2-7): EAGVTQFPSHSVIEKGQTVTLRCDPISGHDNLYWYRRVMGKEIKFLLHFVKESKQDESGMPNNRFLAERTGGTYSTLKVQPAELEDSGVYFCASSQERETYEQYFGPGTRLTVT.

The chain combines TRBV5-1 with TRBJ1-1; D not resolved. V lost 4 bases to trimming and J lost 3 bases, with 22 bases between them. Germline-derived CDR1 and CDR2 are SGHRS and YFSETQ. The CDR3 has 17 amino acids. The CDR3 region is CASSRPPNSGPDTEAFF. The CDR3 nucleotides read TGCGCCAGCAGCAGGCCCCCAAACAGTGGGCCTGACACTGAAGCTTTCTTT. Combining the CDR3 with reference TRBV5-1 and TRBJ1-1 gives the whole variable domain KAGVTQTPRYLIKTRGQQVTLSCSPISGHRSVSWYQQTPGQGLQFLFEYFSETQRNKGNFPGRFSGRQFSNSRSEMNVSTLELGDSALYLCASSRPPNSGPDTEAFFGQGTRLTVV.

The J gene is TRBJ2-5, the V gene TRBV5-4; 11 positions agree with TRBD2. CDR1 and CDR2 from the germline V gene are SGHNT and YYREEE (reference sequence). V shed 5 bases and J 2 bases; nucleotides not matched to a gene: 5. This CDR3 has 15 amino acids. The CDR3 DNA follows: TGTGCCAGCAGTTCCGGGACTAGCGGACAAGAGACCCAGTACTTC. Encoded protein: CASSSGTSGQETQYF.

CDR3 loop: CASSIEGGINEKLFF. In DNA form, the CDR3 reads TGTGCCAGCAGCATTGAGGGAGGGATTAATGAAAAACTGTTTTTT. This sequence joins TRBV9 and TRBJ1-4; no reliable D call. The germline V and J ends were trimmed by 4 bases and 4 bases, with 14 bases remaining between them. The CDR3 spans 15 residues. CDR1 and CDR2 (germline): SGDLS, YYNGEE. Based on the CDR3 plus reference TRBV9 and TRBJ1-4, the full variable domain is DSGVTQTPKHLITATGQRVTLRCSPRSGDLSVYWYQQSLDQGLQFLIQYYNGEERAKGNILERFSAQQFPDLHSELNLSSLELGDSALYFCASSIEGGINEKLFFGSGTQLSVL.

This chain joins TRBV7-9 and TRBJ1-2; D not certain. CDR1 SEHNR and CDR2 FQNEAQ come from the germline V gene (reference sequence). The CDR3 consists of 12 residues. Between the trimmed V and J ends, which lost 2 bases and 10 bases, there was a span of 11 bases. The CDR3 reads CASSLREGSYTF. The CDR3 coding sequence is TGTGCCAGCAGCTTACGGGAAGGGTCCTACACCTTC.

The table lists this clone with a few counts. The V call is TRBV7-9, the J call TRBJ2-7; 9 bases match TRBD1. The V segment lost 1 base and the J segment 10 bases; nucleotides outside the gene matches: 11. This CDR3 is 15 amino acids long. Germline values: CDR1 SEHNR, CDR2 FQNEAQ (reference sequence). CDR3 sequence (DNA): TGTGCCAGCAGCTTAGAAGGGGGACAGGGTTCCCTCCAGTACTTC. This codes for CASSLEGGQGSLQYF. Full variable domain (remainder filled in from reference TRBV7-9 and TRBJ2-7): DTGVSQNPRHKITKRGQNVTFRCDPISEHNRLYWYRQTLGQGPEFLTYFQNEAQLEKSRLLSDRFSAERPKGSFSTLEIQRTEQGDSAMYLCASSLEGGQGSLQYFGPGTRLTVT.

This chain joins TRBV5-1 and TRBJ1-1; D is uncertain. The CDR3 sequence is 14 residues long. The ends were cut back, 5 bases at V and 1 base at J, with 12 bases in the middle. Germline V gives CDR1 SGHRS, CDR2 YFSETQ. The CDR3 nucleotides read TGCGCCAGCAGTTCCGAAGGGAGGAACACTGAAGCTTTCTTT. Its translation: CASSSEGRNTEAFF.

The chain links TRBV24-1 to TRBJ1-2; the match to TRBD1 covers 8 bases. The ends lost 4 bases at V and 13 bases at J; junction bases unmatched: 22. Per the germline V gene, CDR1 is KGHDR and CDR2 is SFDVKD. This CDR3 comprises 17 residues. CDR3 coding DNA: TGTGCCACCAGTGAGAATGGCGAGGGCAGGGGGCCGAATATACTCACCTTC. It specifies CATSENGEGRGPNILTF.

The chain uses TRBV28 and TRBJ2-2, with a tentative D call TRBD2 (5 bases). Trimming stripped 6 bases from V and 2 bases from J, with 13 bases between. Per the germline V gene, CDR1 is MDHEN and CDR2 is SYDVKM. The CDR3 runs to 15 residues. The CDR3 loop reads CASRRADLNTGELFF. The CDR3 DNA sequence: TGTGCCAGCAGGAGAGCGGACCTTAACACCGGGGAGCTGTTTTTT.

The rearrangement uses TRBV6-5 and TRBJ1-5, with a tentative D call TRBD1 (5 bases). CDR3 length equals 13 residues. Per germline, CDR1 MNHEY and CDR2 SVGAGI. The V gene lost 4 bases and the J gene lost 4 bases, with 8 bases spanning the gap. The CDR3 nucleotides are TGTGCCAGCAGTTCGCAGGGAAATCAGCCCCAGCATTTT. Its protein product is CASSSQGNQPQHF.